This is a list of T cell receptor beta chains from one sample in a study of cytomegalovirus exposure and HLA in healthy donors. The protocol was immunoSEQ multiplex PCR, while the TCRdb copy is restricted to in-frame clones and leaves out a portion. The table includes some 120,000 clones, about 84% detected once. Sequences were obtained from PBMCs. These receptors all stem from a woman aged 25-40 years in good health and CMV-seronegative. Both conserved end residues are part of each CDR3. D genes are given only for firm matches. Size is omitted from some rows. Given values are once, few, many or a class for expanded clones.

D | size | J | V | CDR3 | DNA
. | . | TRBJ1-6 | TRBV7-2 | CASSLGAGGSPLHF | TGTGCCAGCAGCCTTGGAGCGGGGGGTTCACCCCTCCACTTT
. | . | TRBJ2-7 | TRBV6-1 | CASRISFLTLTEQYF | TGTGCCAGCAGAATAAGTTTCTTAACTCTTACCGAGCAGTACTTC
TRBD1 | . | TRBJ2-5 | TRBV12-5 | CASGLEEGGWRETQYF | TGTGCTAGTGGTTTGGAGGAAGGGGGCTGGAGGGAGACCCAGTACTTC
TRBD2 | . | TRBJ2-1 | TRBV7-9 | CASSLGLAGDEQFF | TGTGCCAGCAGCTTAGGTCTAGCGGGCGATGAGCAGTTCTTC
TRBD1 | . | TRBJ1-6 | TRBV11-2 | CASSPGGTGGNSPLHF | TGTGCCAGCAGCCCCGGGGGGACAGGGGGTAATTCACCCCTCCACTTT
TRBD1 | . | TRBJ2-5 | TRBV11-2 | CASSATGYQETQYF | TGTGCCAGCAGCGCGACAGGGTACCAAGAGACCCAGTACTTC
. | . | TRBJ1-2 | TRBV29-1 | CSVRSPYGYTF | TGCAGCGTTCGGAGTCCCTATGGCTACACCTTC
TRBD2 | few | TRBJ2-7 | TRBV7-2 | CASSLGLAGSSYEQYF | TGTGCCAGCAGCTTAGGTCTAGCGGGGTCCTCCTACGAGCAGTACTTC
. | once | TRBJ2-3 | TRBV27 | CASSPPDGEIDTQYF | TGTGCCAGCAGTCCACCGGACGGGGAAATCGATACGCAGTATTTT
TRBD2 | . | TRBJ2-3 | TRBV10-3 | CAIMTSRTDTQYF | TGTGCCATCATGACTAGCCGTACAGATACGCAGTATTTT
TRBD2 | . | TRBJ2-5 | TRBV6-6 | CASSASGAPTQYF | TGTGCCAGCAGTGCTAGCGGGGCACCGACCCAGTACTTC
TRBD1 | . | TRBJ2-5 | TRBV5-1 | CASSLMGQGKETQYF | TGCGCCAGCAGCTTGATGGGACAGGGGAAAGAGACCCAGTACTTC
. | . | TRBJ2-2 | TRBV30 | CAWSRNTGELFF | TGTGCCTGGAGTCGGAACACCGGGGAGCTGTTTTTT
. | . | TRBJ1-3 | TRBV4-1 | CASSQTPGSGNTIYF | TGCGCCAGCAGCCAAACACCGGGTTCTGGAAACACCATATATTTT
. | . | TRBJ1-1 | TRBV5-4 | CASSTQPTANTEAFF | TGTGCCAGCAGCACCCAACCGACAGCGAACACTGAAGCTTTCTTT
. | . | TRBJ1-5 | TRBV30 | CAWSVQGRDSNQPQHF | TGTGCCTGGAGTGTACAAGGGAGAGATAGCAATCAGCCCCAGCATTTT
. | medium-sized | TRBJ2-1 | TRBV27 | CASSSHRSHYNEQFF | TGTGCCAGCAGTTCCCACAGGTCGCACTACAATGAGCAGTTCTTC
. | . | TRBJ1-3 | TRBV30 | CAWSVVDNSGNTIYF | TGTGCCTGGAGTGTAGTGGACAACTCTGGAAACACCATATATTTT
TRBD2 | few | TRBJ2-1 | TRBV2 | CASSGGGGANEQFF | TGTGCCAGCAGTGGGGGCGGGGGGGCTAATGAGCAGTTCTTC
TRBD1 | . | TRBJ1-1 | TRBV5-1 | CASSLNTGTAEAFF | TGCGCCAGCAGCTTAAATACCGGGACAGCTGAAGCTTTCTTT
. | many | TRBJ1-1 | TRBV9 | CASSVVGTRNTEAFF | TGTGCCAGCAGCGTAGTTGGGACAAGGAACACTGAAGCTTTCTTT
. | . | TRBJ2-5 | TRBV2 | CASSEYNQETQYF | TGTGCCAGCAGTGAATACAACCAAGAGACCCAGTACTTC
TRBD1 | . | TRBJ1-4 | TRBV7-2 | CASSGRAGGSEKLFF | TGTGCCAGCAGCGGTCGGGCAGGGGGCTCTGAAAAACTGTTTTTT
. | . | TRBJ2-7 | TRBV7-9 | CASSLGRGRYEQYF | TGTGCCAGCAGCTTAGGAAGGGGCCGCTACGAGCAGTACTTC
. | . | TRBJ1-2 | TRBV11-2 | CASSPTRRQDNYGYTF | TGTGCCAGCAGCCCCACCAGGCGACAGGATAACTATGGCTACACCTTC
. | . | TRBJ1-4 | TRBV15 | CATSRDPGQGNEKLFF | TGTGCCACCAGCAGAGATCCAGGCCAGGGTAATGAAAAACTGTTTTTT
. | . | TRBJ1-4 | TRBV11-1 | CASSFDSGTNEKLFF | TGTGCCAGCAGCTTCGATTCCGGTACTAATGAAAAACTGTTTTTT
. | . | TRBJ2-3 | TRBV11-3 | CASTWSRTDTQYF | TGTGCCAGCACCTGGTCGAGAACAGATACGCAGTATTTT
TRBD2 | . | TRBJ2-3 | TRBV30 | CARDWSGGSSADTQYF | TGTGCCCGGGACTGGAGCGGGGGATCGTCAGCAGATACGCAGTATTTT
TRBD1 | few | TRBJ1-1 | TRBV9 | CASSVGGQGRTEAFF | TGTGCCAGCAGCGTAGGGGGACAGGGCCGAACTGAAGCTTTCTTT
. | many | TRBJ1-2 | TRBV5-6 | CASRFLLGGPYGYTF | TGTGCCAGCAGGTTCCTTTTGGGGGGGCCCTATGGCTACACCTTC
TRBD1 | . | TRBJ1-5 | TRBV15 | CATSRDLQGAEGQPQHF | TGTGCCACCAGCAGAGATCTGCAGGGGGCAGAGGGGCAGCCCCAGCATTTT
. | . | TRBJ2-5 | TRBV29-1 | CSVELGQVQETQYF | TGCAGCGTTGAACTGGGACAAGTACAAGAGACCCAGTACTTC
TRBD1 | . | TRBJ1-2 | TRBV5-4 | CASSSPGQGSAGYGYTF | TGTGCCAGCAGCTCTCCGGGACAGGGGAGTGCAGGTTATGGCTACACCTTC
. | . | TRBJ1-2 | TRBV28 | CASSPPRTSYGYTF | TGTGCCAGCAGTCCTCCCAGAACGTCTTATGGCTACACCTTC
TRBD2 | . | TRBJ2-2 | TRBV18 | CASSRLAGNTGELFF | TGTGCCAGCTCACGACTAGCGGGGAACACCGGGGAGCTGTTTTTT
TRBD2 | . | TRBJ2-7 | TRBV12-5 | CASGLVPAGGPTPYEQYF | TGTGCTAGTGGTTTGGTACCAGCGGGGGGGCCGACCCCCTACGAGCAGTACTTC
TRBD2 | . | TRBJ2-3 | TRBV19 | CASKDLSTAGRGTDTQYF | TGTGCCAGTAAGGATCTGAGCACCGCCGGGAGGGGCACAGATACGCAGTATTTT
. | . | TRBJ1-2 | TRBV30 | CAWLGQIYGYTF | TGTGCCTGGCTCGGACAGATCTATGGCTACACCTTC
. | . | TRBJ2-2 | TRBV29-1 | CSVIRNGAGELFF | TGCAGCGTTATCAGGAATGGTGCCGGGGAGCTGTTTTTT
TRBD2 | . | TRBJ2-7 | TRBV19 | CASSSLLAGEWEEQYF | TGTGCCAGTAGTAGCCTCCTAGCGGGGGAATGGGAAGAGCAGTACTTC
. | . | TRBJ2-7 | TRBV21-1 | CASSKGDSHVEQYF | TGTGCCAGCAGCAAAGGGGACTCACATGTCGAGCAGTACTTC
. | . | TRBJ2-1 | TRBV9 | CASSVTTGSYNEQFF | TGTGCCAGCAGCGTTACGACTGGCTCCTACAATGAGCAGTTCTTC
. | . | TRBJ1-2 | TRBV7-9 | CASTSGDVGYGYTF | TGTGCCAGCACCTCGGGGGATGTAGGCTATGGCTACACCTTC
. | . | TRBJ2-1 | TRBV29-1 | CSVGGREQFF | TGCAGCGTTGGGGGCAGGGAGCAGTTCTTC
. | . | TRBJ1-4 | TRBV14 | CASSPYTATNEKLFF | TGTGCCAGCAGCCCATATACGGCAACTAATGAAAAACTGTTTTTT
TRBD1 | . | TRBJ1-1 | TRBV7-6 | CASSLGQGGMNTEAFF | TGTGCCAGCAGCTTAGGACAGGGTGGTATGAACACTGAAGCTTTCTTT
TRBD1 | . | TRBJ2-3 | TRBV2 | CASRAGTGRGTDTQYF | TGTGCCAGCAGGGCCGGGACAGGGCGTGGCACAGATACGCAGTATTTT
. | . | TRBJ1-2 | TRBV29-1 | CSVLDIFGGYTF | TGCAGCGTCCTGGACATTTTTGGAGGCTACACCTTC
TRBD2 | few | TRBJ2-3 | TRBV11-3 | CASSLGGGNTDTQYF | TGTGCCAGCAGCTTAGGGGGGGGGAACACAGATACGCAGTATTTT
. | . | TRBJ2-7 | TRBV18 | CASSPPGSAYEQYF | TGTGCCAGCTCACCACCGGGCTCCGCCTACGAGCAGTACTTC
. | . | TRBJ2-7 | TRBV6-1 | CASREYTYEQYF | TGTGCCAGCAGGGAGTATACCTACGAGCAGTACTTC
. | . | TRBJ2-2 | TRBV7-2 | CASSLGQNTGELFF | TGTGCCAGCAGCCTGGGACAGAACACCGGGGAGCTGTTTTTT
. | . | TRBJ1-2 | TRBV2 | CASSETWAQGYTF | TGTGCCAGCAGTGAAACGTGGGCGCAGGGCTACACCTTC
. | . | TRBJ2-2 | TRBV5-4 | CASSLAGMNTGELFF | TGTGCCAGCAGCTTGGCGGGGATGAACACCGGGGAGCTGTTTTTT